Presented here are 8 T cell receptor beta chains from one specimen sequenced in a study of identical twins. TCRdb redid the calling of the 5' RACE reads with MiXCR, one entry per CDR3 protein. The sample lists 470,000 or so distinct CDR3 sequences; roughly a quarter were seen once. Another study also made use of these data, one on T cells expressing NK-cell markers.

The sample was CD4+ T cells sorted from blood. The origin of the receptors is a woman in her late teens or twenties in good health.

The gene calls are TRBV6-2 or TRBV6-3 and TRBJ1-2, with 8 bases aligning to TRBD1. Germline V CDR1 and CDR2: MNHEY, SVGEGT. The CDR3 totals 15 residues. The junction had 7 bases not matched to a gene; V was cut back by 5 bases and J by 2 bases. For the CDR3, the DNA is TGTGCCAGCAGTCCAAGACAGGGGCCCAACTATGGCTACACCTTC. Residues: CASSPRQGPNYGYTF.

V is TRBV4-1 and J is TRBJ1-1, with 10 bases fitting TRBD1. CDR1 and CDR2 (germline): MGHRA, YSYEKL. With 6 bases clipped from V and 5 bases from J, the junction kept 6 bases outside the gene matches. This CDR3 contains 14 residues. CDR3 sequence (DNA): TGCGCCAGCAGGGGGGACAGGGGACGGACTGAAGCTTTCTTT. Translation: CASRGDRGRTEAFF.

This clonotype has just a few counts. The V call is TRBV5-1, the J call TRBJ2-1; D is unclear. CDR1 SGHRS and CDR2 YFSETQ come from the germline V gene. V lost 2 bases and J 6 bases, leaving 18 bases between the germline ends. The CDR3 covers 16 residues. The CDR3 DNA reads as TGCGCCAGCAGCTTCTACCCACTGGATTCCGGCAATGAGCAGTTCTTC. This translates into CASSFYPLDSGNEQFF.

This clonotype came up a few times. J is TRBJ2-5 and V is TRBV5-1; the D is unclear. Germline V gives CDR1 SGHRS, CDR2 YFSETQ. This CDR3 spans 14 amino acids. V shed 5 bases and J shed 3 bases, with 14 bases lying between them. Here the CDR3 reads CASRYIATEETQYF. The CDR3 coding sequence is TGCGCCAGCAGATACATCGCTACCGAAGAGACCCAGTACTTC. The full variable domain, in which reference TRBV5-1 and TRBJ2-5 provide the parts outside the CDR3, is KAGVTQTPRYLIKTRGQQVTLSCSPISGHRSVSWYQQTPGQGLQFLFEYFSETQRNKGNFPGRFSGRQFSNSRSEMNVSTLELGDSALYLCASRYIATEETQYFGPGTRLLVL.

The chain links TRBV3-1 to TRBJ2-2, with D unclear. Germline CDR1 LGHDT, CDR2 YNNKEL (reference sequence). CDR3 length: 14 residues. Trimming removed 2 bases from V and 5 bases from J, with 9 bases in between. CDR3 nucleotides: TGTGCCAGCAGCCAAACCTTCGGAACCGGGGAGCTGTTTTTT. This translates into CASSQTFGTGELFF.

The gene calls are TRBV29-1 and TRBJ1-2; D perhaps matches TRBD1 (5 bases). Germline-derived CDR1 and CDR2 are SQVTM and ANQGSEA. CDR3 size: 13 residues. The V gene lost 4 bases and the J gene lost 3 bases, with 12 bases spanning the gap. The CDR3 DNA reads TGCAGCGTTGGTGCGGGGACCGACTATGGCTACACCTTC. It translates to CSVGAGTDYGYTF.

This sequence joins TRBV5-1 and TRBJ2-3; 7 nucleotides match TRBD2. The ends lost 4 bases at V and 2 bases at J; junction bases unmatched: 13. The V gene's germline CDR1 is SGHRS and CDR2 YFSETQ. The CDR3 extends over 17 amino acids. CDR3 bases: TGCGCCAGCAGCGCCCTCCCGGGGGGTACCCTCACAGATACGCAGTATTTT. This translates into CASSALPGGTLTDTQYF.

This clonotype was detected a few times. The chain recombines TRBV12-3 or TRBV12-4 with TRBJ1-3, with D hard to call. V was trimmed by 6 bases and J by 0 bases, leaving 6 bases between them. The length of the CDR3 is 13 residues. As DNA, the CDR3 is TGTGCCAGCAGGATGTCCTCTGGAAACACCATATATTTT. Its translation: CASRMSSGNTIYF.